These 20 T cell receptor beta chains were all obtained from the same sample, sequenced in a study of PD-1 blockade in classical Hodgkin lymphoma. Autologous stem cell transplantation was followed by relapse in every patient, and brentuximab vedotin exposure varied. Sequenced by immunoSEQ multiplex PCR; TCRdb stores in-frame clones only, minus some. The sample yields over 10,000 clones, 80% seen once. The sample was peripheral blood mononuclear cells (PBMCs), taken at baseline. Every receptor here comes from a human donor with classical Hodgkin lymphoma.

The chain combines TRBV11-1 with TRBJ2-3; D is perhaps TRBD1 (5 bases). Per the germline V gene, CDR1 is SGHAT and CDR2 is FQDESV (reference sequence). Trimming cost V 1 base and J 3 bases, with 11 bases left between them. The CDR3 runs to 15 residues. This CDR3 is CASSLDRGTTDTQYF. CDR3 sequence (DNA): TGTGCCAGCAGCTTAGATAGGGGAACGACAGATACGCAGTATTTT.

The CDR3: CASSWGPSTDTQYF. The CDR3, as DNA: TGTGCCAGCAGTTGGGGACCGAGCACAGATACGCAGTATTTT. V and J are TRBV6-5 and TRBJ2-3; D may match TRBD1 or TRBD2 (5 bases each). There are 14 residues in the CDR3. The V end lost 4 bases, the J end lost 0 bases, and 8 bases lay between the germline ends. Germline V lookup: CDR1 MNHEY, CDR2 SVGAGI.

The chain couples TRBV7-2 to TRBJ1-1; 10 nucleotides agree with TRBD1. Trimming cost V 1 base and J 3 bases; bases outside gene matches: 8. CDR3 size: 17 residues. Germline assignment: CDR1 SGHTA and CDR2 FQGNSA. The CDR3 DNA reads TGTGCCAGCAGCTTAGGAGGGACAGGGGTCGGTGACACTGAAGCTTTCTTT. It is translated as CASSLGGTGVGDTEAFF.

This chain connects TRBV7-9 to TRBJ1-2; D unresolved. Germline V gives CDR1 SEHNR, CDR2 FQNEAQ (reference sequence). This CDR3 contains 11 residues. With 5 bases removed from V and 8 bases from J, the gap between germline ends came to 9 bases. The CDR3 DNA sequence: TGTGCCAGCAGCAATCCGGAGGGCTACACCTTC. Its protein product is CASSNPEGYTF.

To note about this clone: At one end, the junction sequence differs from germline, possibly due to a read error. The chain couples TRBV19 to TRBJ2-6, with D unresolved. This CDR3 spans 14 amino acids. Germline CDR1 LNHDA, CDR2 SQIVND (reference sequence). This CDR3 reads CASSIRTGDNVLTF. The CDR3 bases are TGTGCCAGTAGTATAAGAACTGGGGACAACGTCCTGACTTTC. Based on the CDR3 plus reference TRBV19 and TRBJ2-6, the full variable domain is DGGITQSPKYLFRKEGQNVTLSCEQNLNHDAMYWYRQDPGQGLRLIYYSQIVNDFQKGDIAEGYSVSREKKESFPLTVTSAQKNPTAFYLCASSIRTGDNVLTFGAGSRLTVL.

The genes are TRBV7-2 and TRBJ2-1, with D unclear. Trimming cost V 5 bases and J 3 bases, with 8 bases left between them. Germline CDR1 SGHTA, CDR2 FQGNSA. This CDR3 spans 13 amino acids. CDR3 nucleotides: TGTGCCAGCAGCGCTATGATCTACAATGAGCAGTTCTTC. It encodes CASSAMIYNEQFF.

The chain combines TRBV30 with TRBJ1-4; no reliable D call. The V end was cut by 1 base, the J end by 8 bases, with 11 bases between. The CDR3 is 13 residues long. Germline V lookup: CDR1 GTSNPN, CDR2 SVGIG (reference sequence). The CDR3 region has the DNA TGTGCCTGGAGTGGGAGTGGGGTCGAAAAACTGTTTTTT. Protein sequence: CAWSGSGVEKLFF.

The V call is TRBV4-3, the J call TRBJ2-5; 9 bases agree with TRBD2. The V gene's germline CDR1 is LGHNA and CDR2 YSLEER. CDR3 length: 17 residues. J lost 6 bases, V lost 0 bases, and 11 bases had no gene match. The CDR3: CASSQDAAGGLRKTQYF. CDR3 bases: TGCGCCAGCAGCCAAGACGCAGCGGGAGGTCTGAGGAAGACCCAGTACTTC.

The chain has TRBV2 and TRBJ2-7; no definite D call. Deletions cut 5 bases from V and 3 bases from J, with 5 bases between. CDR3 size: 11 residues. In germline, CDR1 is SNHLY, CDR2 FYNNEI. CDR3: CASSQSYEQYV. The CDR3 nucleotides read TGTGCCAGCAGTCAGAGCTACGAGCAGTACGTC.

The chain uses TRBV20-1 and TRBJ1-1, with D unclear. The ends were cut back, 4 bases at V and 3 bases at J, with 6 bases in the middle. Germline assignment: CDR1 DFQATT and CDR2 SNEGSKA (reference sequence). The CDR3 runs 11 residues. CDR3 DNA: TGCAGTGCTACCCCCGACACTGAAGCTTTCTTT. Amino acid sequence: CSATPDTEAFF.

This rearrangement joins TRBV15 to TRBJ2-7, with D possibly being TRBD2 (7 bases). V lost 3 bases to trimming and J lost 3 bases, with 15 bases between them. The CDR3 has 15 amino acids. Germline CDR1 LNHNV, CDR2 YYDKDF (reference sequence). CDR3 sequence: CATSSRDGGLYEQYV. The DNA of the CDR3 is TGTGCCACCAGCAGTAGGGACGGGGGGCTCTACGAGCAGTACGTC.

J is TRBJ2-2 and V is TRBV7-9; D is unresolved. CDR1 SEHNR and CDR2 FQNEAQ come from the germline V gene (reference sequence). Trimming removed 3 bases from V and 2 bases from J, with 4 bases in between. The CDR3 consists of 13 residues. The CDR3 protein is CASSFYNTGELFF. DNA of the CDR3: TGTGCCAGCAGCTTCTATAACACCGGGGAGCTGTTTTTT.

The rearrangement joins TRBV10-3 to TRBJ2-7; possibly TRBD1 for D (6 bases). This CDR3 region has 14 residues. V was cut by 7 bases and J by 1 base, with 14 bases left in between. Germline loops: CDR1 ENHRY, CDR2 SYGVKD. The CDR3: CAITEHQGSYEQYF. The DNA of the CDR3 is TGTGCCATCACTGAACATCAGGGGTCCTACGAGCAGTACTTC.

This sequence joins TRBV11-2 and TRBJ2-7, with D maybe TRBD2 (6 bases). V gave up 3 bases and J gave up 2 bases, with 14 bases separating them. CDR1 is SGHAT, CDR2 FQNNGV, per germline. This CDR3 comprises 15 residues. For the CDR3, the DNA is TGTGCCAGCAGCTTTGAGTTCGGACTACCCTACGAGCAGTACTTC. Translating gives CASSFEFGLPYEQYF.

This rearrangement joins TRBV13 to TRBJ1-6, with unresolved D. Trimming stripped 2 bases from V and 7 bases from J, with 3 bases between. This CDR3 has 12 amino acids. Germline V lookup: CDR1 PRHDT, CDR2 FYEKMQ (reference sequence). This CDR3 is CASSLQNSPLHF. The CDR3 DNA is TGTGCCAGCAGCTTACAGAATTCACCCCTCCACTTT.

This chain joins TRBV11-2 and TRBJ1-3; no firm D call. Germline V gene sequence: CDR1 SGHAT, CDR2 FQNNGV. This CDR3 has 13 residues. The V gene lost 3 bases and the J gene lost 5 bases, with 8 bases spanning the gap. The CDR3 spells CASSFIDRNTIYF. CDR3 in DNA: TGTGCCAGCAGCTTTATAGATCGAAACACCATATATTTT.

This sequence joins TRBV10-2 and TRBJ2-5, with D perhaps TRBD1 (5 bases). CDR3 size: 13 residues. V was clipped by 6 bases and J by 2 bases, with 10 bases between them. CDR1 WSHSY and CDR2 SAAADI come from the germline V gene. CDR3 coding DNA: TGCGCCAGCAGCAGAGACAGTCAAGAGACCCAGTACTTC. Translating it yields CASSRDSQETQYF.

The J gene is TRBJ1-6, the V gene TRBV5-1; 7 bases align to TRBD1. This CDR3 has 14 residues. Germline assignment: CDR1 SGHRS and CDR2 YFSETQ. Unmatched junction bases numbered 5, after V lost 3 bases and J lost 8 bases. The CDR3 nucleotides read TGCGCCAGCAGCTCACAGGGGAGGGATTCACCCCTCCACTTT. Protein product: CASSSQGRDSPLHF.

The chain carries TRBV14 and TRBJ2-1; the D gene is possibly TRBD1 (5 bases). The CDR3 runs to 13 residues. V gave up 4 bases and J gave up 7 bases, with 11 bases separating them. Germline V CDR1 and CDR2: SGHDN, FVKESK. This CDR3 reads CASSPTGSNEQFF. In nucleotides, the CDR3 is TGTGCCAGCAGCCCAACAGGTTCGAATGAGCAGTTCTTC.

This rearrangement joins TRBV9 to TRBJ2-5, with D perhaps assigned TRBD1 or TRBD2 (7 bases each). CDR1 and CDR2 (germline): SGDLS, YYNGEE. Between the trimmed V and J ends, which lost 3 bases and 9 bases, there was a span of 21 bases. This CDR3 has 15 amino acids. The CDR3 DNA reads as TGTGCCAGCAGCGCGGGCGGGACAGAGCGGGGATCCCAGTACTTC. This sequence encodes CASSAGGTERGSQYF.